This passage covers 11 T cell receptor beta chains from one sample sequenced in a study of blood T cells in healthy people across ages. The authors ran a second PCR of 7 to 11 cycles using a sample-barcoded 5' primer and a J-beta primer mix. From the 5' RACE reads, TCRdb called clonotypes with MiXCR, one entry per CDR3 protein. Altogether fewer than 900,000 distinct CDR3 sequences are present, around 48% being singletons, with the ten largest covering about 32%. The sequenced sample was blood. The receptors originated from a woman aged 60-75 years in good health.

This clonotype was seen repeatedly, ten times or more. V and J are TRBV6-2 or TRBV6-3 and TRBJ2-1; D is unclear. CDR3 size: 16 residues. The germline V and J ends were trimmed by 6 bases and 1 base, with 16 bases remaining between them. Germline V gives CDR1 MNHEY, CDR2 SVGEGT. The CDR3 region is CASSSPDAASYNEQFF. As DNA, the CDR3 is TGTGCCAGCAGCTCTCCAGACGCGGCATCCTACAATGAGCAGTTCTTC.

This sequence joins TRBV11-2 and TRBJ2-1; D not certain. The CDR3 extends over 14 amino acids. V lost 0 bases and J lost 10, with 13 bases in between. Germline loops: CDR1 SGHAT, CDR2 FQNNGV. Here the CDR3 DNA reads TGTGCCAGCAGCTTAGACTGGCAGCTCTTGGAGCAGTTCTTC. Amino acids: CASSLDWQLLEQFF.

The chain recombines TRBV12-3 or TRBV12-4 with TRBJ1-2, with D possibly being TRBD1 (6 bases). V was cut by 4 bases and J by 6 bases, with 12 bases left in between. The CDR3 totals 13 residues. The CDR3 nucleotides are TGTGCCAGCAGTTCGAACAGGGCTGATGGCTACACCTTC. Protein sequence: CASSSNRADGYTF.

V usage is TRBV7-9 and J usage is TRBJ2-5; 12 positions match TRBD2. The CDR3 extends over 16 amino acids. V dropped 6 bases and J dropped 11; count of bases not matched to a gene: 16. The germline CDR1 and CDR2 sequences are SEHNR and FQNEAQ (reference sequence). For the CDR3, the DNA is TGTGCCAGCAGATATCAACTAGCGGGAGGCAACAATGAGCAGTACTTC. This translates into CASRYQLAGGNNEQYF.

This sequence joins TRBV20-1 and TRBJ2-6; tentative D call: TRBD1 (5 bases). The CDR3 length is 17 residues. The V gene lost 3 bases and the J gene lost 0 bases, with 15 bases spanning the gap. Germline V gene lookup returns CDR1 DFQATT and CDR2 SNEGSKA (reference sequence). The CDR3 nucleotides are TGCAGTGCTAGTGGCAGGGAAACCCTCTCTGGGGCCAACGTCCTGACTTTC. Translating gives CSASGRETLSGANVLTF.

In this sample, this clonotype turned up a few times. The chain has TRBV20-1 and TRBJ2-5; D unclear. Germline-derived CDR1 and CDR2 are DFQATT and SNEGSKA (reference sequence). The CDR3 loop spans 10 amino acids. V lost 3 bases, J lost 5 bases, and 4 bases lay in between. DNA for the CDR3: TGCAGTGCTAGCGTGGAGACCCAGTACTTC. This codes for CSASVETQYF.

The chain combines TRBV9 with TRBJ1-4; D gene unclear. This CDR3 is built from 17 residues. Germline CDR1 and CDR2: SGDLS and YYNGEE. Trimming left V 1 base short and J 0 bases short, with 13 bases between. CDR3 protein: CASSVTAGRATNEKLFF. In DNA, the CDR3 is TGTGCCAGCAGCGTAACTGCCGGGCGCGCAACTAATGAAAAACTGTTTTTT.

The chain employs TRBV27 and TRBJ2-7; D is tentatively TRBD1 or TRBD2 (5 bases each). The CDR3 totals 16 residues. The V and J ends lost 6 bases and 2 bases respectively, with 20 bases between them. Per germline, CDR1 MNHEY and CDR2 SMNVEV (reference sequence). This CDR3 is CASSIGPAGRTYEQYF. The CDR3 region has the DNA TGTGCCAGCAGCATCGGCCCCGCAGGGAGAACCTACGAGCAGTACTTC.

As DNA, the CDR3 is TGTGCCAGCAGCCCGCGGCCGGGTAGGGGTTGGGACACTGAAGCTTTCTTT. It is translated as CASSPRPGRGWDTEAFF. The rearrangement uses TRBV7-3 and TRBJ1-1; the D gene is possibly TRBD1 (5 bases). Trimming pared 5 bases from V and 3 bases from J, leaving 22 bases between. The CDR3 loop spans 17 amino acids. Germline V gene sequence: CDR1 SGHTA, CDR2 FQGTGA. Drawing the rest from reference TRBV7-3 and TRBJ1-1, the complete variable domain is GAGVSQTPSNKVTEKGKYVELRCDPISGHTALYWYRQSLGQGPEFLIYFQGTGAADDSGLPNDRFFAVRPEGSVSTLKIQRTERGDSAVYLCASSPRPGRGWDTEAFFGQGTRLTVV.

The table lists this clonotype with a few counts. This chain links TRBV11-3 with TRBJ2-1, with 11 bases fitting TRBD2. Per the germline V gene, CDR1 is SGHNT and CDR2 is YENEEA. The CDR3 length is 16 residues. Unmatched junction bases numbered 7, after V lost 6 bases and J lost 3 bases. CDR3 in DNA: TGTGCCAGCAGTGCCCAGGGGACTAGCGGCTACAATGAGCAGTTCTTC. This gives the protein CASSAQGTSGYNEQFF.

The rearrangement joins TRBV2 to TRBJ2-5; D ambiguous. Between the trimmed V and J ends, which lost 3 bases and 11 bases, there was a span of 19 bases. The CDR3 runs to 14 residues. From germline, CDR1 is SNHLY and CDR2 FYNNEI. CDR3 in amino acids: CASSEMVTMNEQYF. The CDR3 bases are TGTGCCAGCAGTGAGATGGTGACAATGAATGAGCAGTACTTC.